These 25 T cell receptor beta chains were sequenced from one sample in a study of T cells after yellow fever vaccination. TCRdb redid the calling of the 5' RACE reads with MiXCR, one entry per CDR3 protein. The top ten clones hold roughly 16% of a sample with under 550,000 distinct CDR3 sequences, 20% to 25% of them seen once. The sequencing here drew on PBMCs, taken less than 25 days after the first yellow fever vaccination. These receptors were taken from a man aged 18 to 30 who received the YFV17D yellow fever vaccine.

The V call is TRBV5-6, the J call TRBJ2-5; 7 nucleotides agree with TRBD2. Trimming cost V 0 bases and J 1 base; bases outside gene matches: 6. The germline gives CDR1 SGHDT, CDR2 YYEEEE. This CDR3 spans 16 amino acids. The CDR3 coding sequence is TGTGCCAGCAGCTTGGAACGGGGACTACCCCAAGAGACCCAGTACTTC. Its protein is CASSLERGLPQETQYF.

CDR3 DNA sequence: TGCGCCAGCAGCCTACGACTAGCGGGGACTGATAACACCGGGGAGCTGTTTTTT. It translates to CASSLRLAGTDNTGELFF. The V call is TRBV5-1, the J call TRBJ2-2, with TRBD2 matching 11 bases. Trimming cost V 4 bases and J 2 bases; bases outside gene matches: 10. The length of the CDR3 is 18 residues. Germline assignment: CDR1 SGHRS and CDR2 YFSETQ.

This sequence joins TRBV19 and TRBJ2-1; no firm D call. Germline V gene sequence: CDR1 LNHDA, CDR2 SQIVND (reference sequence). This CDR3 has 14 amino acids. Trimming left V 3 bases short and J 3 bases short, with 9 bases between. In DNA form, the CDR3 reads TGTGCCAGTAGTATGGTGACGGACTACAATGAGCAGTTCTTC. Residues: CASSMVTDYNEQFF.

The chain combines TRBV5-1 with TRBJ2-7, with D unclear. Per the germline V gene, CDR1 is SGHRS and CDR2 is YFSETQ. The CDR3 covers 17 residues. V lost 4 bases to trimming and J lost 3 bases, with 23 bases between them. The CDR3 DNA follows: TGCGCCAGCAGCGGCCGCAGAGATTCGACCCTTAACTACGAGCAGTACTTC. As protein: CASSGRRDSTLNYEQYF. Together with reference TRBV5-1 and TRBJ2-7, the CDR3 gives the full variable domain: KAGVTQTPRYLIKTRGQQVTLSCSPISGHRSVSWYQQTPGQGLQFLFEYFSETQRNKGNFPGRFSGRQFSNSRSEMNVSTLELGDSALYLCASSGRRDSTLNYEQYFGPGTRLTVT.

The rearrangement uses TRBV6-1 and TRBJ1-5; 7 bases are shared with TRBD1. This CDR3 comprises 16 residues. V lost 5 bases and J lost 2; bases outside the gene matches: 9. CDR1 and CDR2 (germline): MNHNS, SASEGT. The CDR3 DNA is TGTGCCAGCAGTAGAACAGGGGCTCATGGCAATCAGCCCCAGCATTTT. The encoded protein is CASSRTGAHGNQPQHF.

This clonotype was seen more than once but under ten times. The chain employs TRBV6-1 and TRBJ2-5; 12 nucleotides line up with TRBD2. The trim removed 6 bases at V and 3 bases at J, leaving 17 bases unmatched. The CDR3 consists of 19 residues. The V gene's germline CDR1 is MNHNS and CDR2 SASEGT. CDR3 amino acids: CASSVSPWLAGGNEETQYF. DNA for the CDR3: TGTGCCAGCAGCGTATCCCCCTGGCTAGCGGGGGGGAATGAAGAGACCCAGTACTTC.

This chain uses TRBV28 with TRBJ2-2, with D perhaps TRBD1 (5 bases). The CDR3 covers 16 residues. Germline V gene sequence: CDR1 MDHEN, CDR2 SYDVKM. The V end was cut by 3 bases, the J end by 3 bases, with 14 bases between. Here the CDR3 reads CASSFFPGKDTGELFF. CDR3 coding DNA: TGTGCCAGCAGTTTCTTCCCAGGGAAGGACACCGGGGAGCTGTTTTTT.

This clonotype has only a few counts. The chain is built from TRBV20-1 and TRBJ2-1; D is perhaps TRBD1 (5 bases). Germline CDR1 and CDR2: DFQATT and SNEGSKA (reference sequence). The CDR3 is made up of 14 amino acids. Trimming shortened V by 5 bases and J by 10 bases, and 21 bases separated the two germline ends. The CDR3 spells CSASPGLTQGEQFF. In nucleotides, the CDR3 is TGCAGTGCTTCCCCAGGTTTGACCCAGGGAGAGCAGTTCTTC.

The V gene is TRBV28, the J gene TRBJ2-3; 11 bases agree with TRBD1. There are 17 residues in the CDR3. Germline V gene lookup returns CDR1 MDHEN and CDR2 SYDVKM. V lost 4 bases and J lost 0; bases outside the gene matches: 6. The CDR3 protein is CASSSWDRGTSTDTQYF. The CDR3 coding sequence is TGTGCCAGCAGTTCCTGGGACAGGGGGACTAGCACAGATACGCAGTATTTT.

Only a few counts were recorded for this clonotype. CDR3 loop: CASSLAPGGLSYNEQFF. In DNA, the CDR3 is TGCGCCAGCAGCTTGGCCCCAGGGGGTCTGTCCTACAATGAGCAGTTCTTC. The rearrangement links TRBV5-1 to TRBJ2-1; 7 bases fit TRBD1. The germline gives CDR1 SGHRS, CDR2 YFSETQ. The CDR3 is 17 residues long. Trimming cost V 0 bases and J 1 base; bases outside gene matches: 7.

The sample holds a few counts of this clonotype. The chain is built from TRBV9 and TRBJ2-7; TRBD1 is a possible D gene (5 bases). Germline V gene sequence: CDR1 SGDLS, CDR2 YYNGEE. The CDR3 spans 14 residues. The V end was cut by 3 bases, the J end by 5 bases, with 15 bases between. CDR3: CASSGKTALDEQYF. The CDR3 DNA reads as TGTGCCAGCAGCGGAAAGACAGCGTTGGACGAGCAGTACTTC.

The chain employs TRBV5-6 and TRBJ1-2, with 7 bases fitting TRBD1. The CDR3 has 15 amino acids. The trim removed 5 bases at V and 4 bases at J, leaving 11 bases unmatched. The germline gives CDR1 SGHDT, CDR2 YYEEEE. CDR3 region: CASRRRDSQIYGYTF. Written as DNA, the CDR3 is TGTGCCAGCAGGAGAAGGGACAGCCAGATCTATGGCTACACCTTC.

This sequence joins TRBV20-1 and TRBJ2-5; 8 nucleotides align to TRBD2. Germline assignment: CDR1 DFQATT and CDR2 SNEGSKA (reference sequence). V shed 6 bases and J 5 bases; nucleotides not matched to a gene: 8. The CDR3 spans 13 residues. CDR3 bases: TGCAGTGCCGGGGGGGGGATAAAGGAGACCCAGTACTTC. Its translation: CSAGGGIKETQYF.

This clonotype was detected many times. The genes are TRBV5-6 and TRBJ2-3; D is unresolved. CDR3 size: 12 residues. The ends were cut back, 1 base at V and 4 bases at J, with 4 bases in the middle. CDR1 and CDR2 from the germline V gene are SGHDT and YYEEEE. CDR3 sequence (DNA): TGTGCCAGCAGCTTGCTAGCAGATACGCAGTATTTT. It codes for CASSLLADTQYF.

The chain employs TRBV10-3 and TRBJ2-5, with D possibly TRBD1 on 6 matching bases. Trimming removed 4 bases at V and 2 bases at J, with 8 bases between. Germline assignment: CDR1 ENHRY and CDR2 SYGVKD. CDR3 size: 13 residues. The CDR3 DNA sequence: TGTGCCATCAGTGGTCAGGGGCAAGAGACCCAGTACTTC. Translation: CAISGQGQETQYF.

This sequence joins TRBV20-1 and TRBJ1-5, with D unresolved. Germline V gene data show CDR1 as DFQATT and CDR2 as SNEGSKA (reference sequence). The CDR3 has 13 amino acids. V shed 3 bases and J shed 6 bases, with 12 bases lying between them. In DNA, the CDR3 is TGCAGTGCTAGTGGTGGGCCGGGTCAGCCCCAGCATTTT. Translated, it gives CSASGGPGQPQHF.

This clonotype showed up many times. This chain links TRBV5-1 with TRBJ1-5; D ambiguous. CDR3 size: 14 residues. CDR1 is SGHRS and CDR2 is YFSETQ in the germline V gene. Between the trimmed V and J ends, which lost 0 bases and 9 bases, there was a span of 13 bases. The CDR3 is CASSLDTDRGPQHF. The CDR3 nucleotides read TGCGCCAGCAGCTTGGACACAGACCGAGGGCCCCAGCATTTT.

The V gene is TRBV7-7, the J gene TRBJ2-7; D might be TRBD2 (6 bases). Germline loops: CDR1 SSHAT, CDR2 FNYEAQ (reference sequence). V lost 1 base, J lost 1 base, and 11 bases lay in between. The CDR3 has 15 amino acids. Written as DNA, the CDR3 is TGTGCCAGCAGCTTAGGGGGAGGACATTCCTACGAGCAGTACTTC. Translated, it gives CASSLGGGHSYEQYF.

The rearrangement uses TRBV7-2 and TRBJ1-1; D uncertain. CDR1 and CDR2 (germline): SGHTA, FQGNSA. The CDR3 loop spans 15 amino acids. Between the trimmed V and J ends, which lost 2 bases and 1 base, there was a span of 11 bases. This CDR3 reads CASSLSWRKNTEAFF. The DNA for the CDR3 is TGTGCCAGCAGCTTAAGTTGGCGGAAGAACACTGAAGCTTTCTTT.

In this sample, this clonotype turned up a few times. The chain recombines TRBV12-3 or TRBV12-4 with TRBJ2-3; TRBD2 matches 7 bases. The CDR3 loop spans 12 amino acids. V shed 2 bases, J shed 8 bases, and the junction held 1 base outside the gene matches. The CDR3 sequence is CASSLRGVTQYF. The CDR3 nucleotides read TGTGCCAGCAGTTTACGGGGGGTTACGCAGTATTTT.

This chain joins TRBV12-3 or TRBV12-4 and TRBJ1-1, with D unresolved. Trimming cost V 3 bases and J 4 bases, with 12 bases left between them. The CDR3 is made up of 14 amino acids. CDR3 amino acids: CASSFAGLGTEAFF. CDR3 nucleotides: TGTGCCAGCAGTTTTGCGGGTTTGGGCACTGAAGCTTTCTTT.

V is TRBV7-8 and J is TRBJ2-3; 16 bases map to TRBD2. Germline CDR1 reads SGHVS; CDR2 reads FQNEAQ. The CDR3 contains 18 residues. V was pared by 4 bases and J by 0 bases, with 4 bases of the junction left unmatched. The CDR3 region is CASSSPGLAGGSTDTQYF. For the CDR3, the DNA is TGTGCCAGCAGCTCTCCGGGACTAGCGGGGGGGAGCACAGATACGCAGTATTTT.

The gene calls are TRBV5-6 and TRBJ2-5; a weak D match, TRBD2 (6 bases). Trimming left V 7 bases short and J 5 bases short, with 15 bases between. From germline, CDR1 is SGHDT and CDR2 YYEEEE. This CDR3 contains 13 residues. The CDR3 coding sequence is TGTGCCAGCTACCCGGGACTGCAGGAGACCCAGTACTTC. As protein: CASYPGLQETQYF.

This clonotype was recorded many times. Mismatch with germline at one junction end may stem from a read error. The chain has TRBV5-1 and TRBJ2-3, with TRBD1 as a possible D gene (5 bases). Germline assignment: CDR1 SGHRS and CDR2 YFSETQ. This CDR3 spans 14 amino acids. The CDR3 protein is CASSLDRSTDTQYF. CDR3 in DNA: TGTGCCAGCAGCCTCGACAGAAGCACAGATACGCAGTATTTT.

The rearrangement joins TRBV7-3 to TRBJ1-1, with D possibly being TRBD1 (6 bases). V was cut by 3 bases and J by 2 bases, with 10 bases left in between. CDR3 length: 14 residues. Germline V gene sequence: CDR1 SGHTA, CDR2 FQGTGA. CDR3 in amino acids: CASSLGHANTEAFF. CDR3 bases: TGTGCCAGCAGCTTGGGACACGCAAACACTGAAGCTTTCTTT.